These 17 T cell receptor beta chains share one sample of origin, sequenced in a study of Graves' ophthalmopathy and Graves' hyperthyroidism. For repertoire sequencing, the TCR beta CDR3 regions were amplified from RNA transcripts. RT-PCR was first run with HTBI primers, then multiplex PCR in a second round. MiXCR, applied by TCRdb to the multiplex PCR reads, yields one record per CDR3 protein. The data hold 20,000 to 30,000 distinct CDR3 sequences, with approximately 48% observed a single time. The sample comprised peripheral blood. The receptors here all came from an adult woman with stable Graves' hyperthyroidism.

This clonotype showed up many times. The CDR3 region has the DNA TGTGCCAGCGCCGAGACAGCCTCCTACGAGCAGTACTTC. This sequence encodes CASAETASYEQYF. The chain links TRBV13 to TRBJ2-7; tentative D call: TRBD1 (5 bases). Looked up from germline, CDR1 is PRHDT and CDR2 is FYEKMQ (reference sequence). The CDR3 spans 13 residues. The V end lost 8 bases, the J end lost 0 bases, and 11 bases lay between the germline ends.

The chain uses TRBV20-1 and TRBJ1-1; tentatively, D is TRBD1 (6 bases). V was clipped by 0 bases and J by 0 bases, with 11 bases between them. The germline gives CDR1 DFQATT, CDR2 SNEGSKA (reference sequence). The CDR3 runs to 15 residues. The CDR3 loop is CSARDGDTLNTEAFF. As DNA, the CDR3 is TGCAGTGCTAGAGATGGGGACACCCTGAACACTGAAGCTTTCTTT.

About this clonotype: A read error is likely, as this CDR3 ends without the conserved phenylalanine or tryptophan. The chain carries TRBV9 and TRBJ2-7; unclear D gene. CDR3 size: 14 residues. Germline CDR1 and CDR2: SGDLS and YYNGEE. The CDR3 is CAISVFGVSYDQYS. CDR3 bases: TGTGCCATCAGCGTATTCGGAGTTAGCTACGACCAGTACTCC.

In its sample, this clonotype was seen many times. The chain couples TRBV28 to TRBJ2-7, with D perhaps TRBD2 (7 bases). V shed 6 bases and J shed 2 bases, with 20 bases lying between them. Germline V CDR1 and CDR2: MDHEN, SYDVKM. The CDR3 length is 16 residues. The CDR3 DNA reads TGTGCCAGCAGCGATAGGGGGGGATCGACCCCCTACGAGCAGTACTTC. Translated, it gives CASSDRGGSTPYEQYF.

This clonotype was picked up many times. The chain carries TRBV12-3 or TRBV12-4 and TRBJ1-2; D unresolved. V was pared by 1 base and J by 7 bases, with 13 bases between. The length of the CDR3 is 14 residues. CDR3 amino acids: CASSLDVALGGYTF. CDR3 sequence (DNA): TGTGCCAGCAGTTTAGATGTGGCCCTAGGTGGCTACACCTTC.

By sample fraction, this clonotype is medium-sized. The chain links TRBV19 to TRBJ1-6; unclear D gene. Looked up from germline, CDR1 is LNHDA and CDR2 is SQIVND (reference sequence). This CDR3 has 15 residues. Deletions cut 3 bases from V and 10 bases from J, with 16 bases between. The DNA for the CDR3 is TGTGCCAGTAGTATTCGAAGGGAGCGTAACTCACCCCTCCACTTT. Its protein product is CASSIRRERNSPLHF.

In regard to this clonotype: This is likely a read error, given that the CDR3 carries no conserved phenylalanine or tryptophan at its end. The limits of the CDR3 on the DNA are not certain, so only TCRdb's listed CDR3 is given. V gene TRBV5-1 combines with J gene TRBJ2-1. Germline assignment: CDR1 SGHRS and CDR2 YFSETQ. The CDR3 is 8 amino acids long, termini counted. The CDR3 loop is CASSLDVG.

This clonotype was observed at least ten times. The chain joins TRBV29-1 to TRBJ2-3, with D uncertain. The CDR3 sequence is 12 residues long. Per the germline V gene, CDR1 is SQVTM and CDR2 is ANQGSEA. The V and J ends lost 7 bases and 1 base respectively, with 9 bases between them. CDR3 residues: CSAGVRTDTQYF. As DNA, the CDR3 is TGCAGCGCTGGAGTTCGCACAGATACGCAGTATTTT.

Notes on this clonotype: Being one base from a much bigger clone, this may be a read error. The CDR3 protein is CASTVYGPAKNTGELFF. The CDR3 DNA follows: TGTGCCAGCACCGTTTATGGGCCAGCGAAGAACACCGGGGAGCTGTTTTTT. This chain joins TRBV28 and TRBJ2-2; D uncertain. This CDR3 comprises 17 residues. CDR1 and CDR2 from the germline V gene are MDHEN and SYDVKM. Trimming took off 7 bases at V and 1 base at J, with 19 bases between the two ends.

This clonotype was detected ten times or more. The chain has TRBV2 and TRBJ1-1; D is undetermined. CDR1 and CDR2 (germline): SNHLY, FYNNEI. The CDR3 consists of 13 residues. V gave up 2 bases and J gave up 1 base, with 5 bases separating them. CDR3 region: CASSELPNTEAFF. The CDR3 DNA follows: TGTGCCAGCAGTGAACTTCCGAACACTGAAGCTTTCTTT. Full variable domain (missing parts from reference TRBV2 and TRBJ1-1): EPEVTQTPSHQVTQMGQEVILRCVPISNHLYFYWYRQILGQKVEFLVSFYNNEISEKSEIFDDQFSVERPDGSNFTLKIRSTKLEDSAMYFCASSELPNTEAFFGQGTRLTVV.

A note on this clonotype: The CDR3 does not close with the conserved phenylalanine or tryptophan, likely indicating a read error. The genes are TRBV19 and TRBJ2-1, with TRBD2 as a possible D gene (6 bases). Germline values: CDR1 LNHDA, CDR2 SQIVND (reference sequence). Trimming pared 10 bases from V and 7 bases from J, leaving 20 bases between. This CDR3 spans 14 amino acids. CDR3 coding DNA: TGTGCCACCTGTCCAAGGAGGGTGGTTAATGAGCAGTTCCTC. Translation gives CATCPRRVVNEQFL.

The chain links TRBV9 to TRBJ2-7; D might be TRBD2 (5 bases). Looked up from germline, CDR1 is SGDLS and CDR2 is YYNGEE. Trimming removed 1 base at V and 4 bases at J, with 15 bases between. There are 15 residues in the CDR3. CDR3 protein: CASSVIGNAPYEQYF. The DNA for the CDR3 is TGTGCCAGCAGCGTAATCGGGAACGCTCCGTACGAGCAGTACTTC.

This clonotype was detected many times. A single base separates this from a much larger clone, so it may be a read error. Here the CDR3 DNA reads TGCGCCAGCAGCCAAGAATATAGCGGAACGGATAATCTGGCCTACGAGCAGTACTTC. As protein: CASSQEYSGTDNLAYEQYF. This chain links TRBV4-1 with TRBJ2-7, with a tentative D call TRBD2 (6 bases). This CDR3 region has 19 residues. Germline-derived CDR1 and CDR2 are MGHRA and YSYEKL. Trimming removed 0 bases at V and 2 bases at J, with 23 bases between.

This clonotype rates as medium-sized (0.01 to 0.1%). J is TRBJ1-5 and V is TRBV7-6; D may be TRBD1 (5 bases). Germline-derived CDR1 and CDR2 are SGHVS and FNYEAQ. The CDR3 spans 13 residues. Trimming removed 8 bases from V and 2 bases from J, with 10 bases in between. The CDR3 loop reads CASQGDGNQPQHF. DNA of the CDR3: TGTGCCAGCCAGGGTGATGGCAATCAGCCCCAGCATTTT. The whole variable domain, remainder taken from reference TRBV7-6 and TRBJ1-5, is GAGVSQSPRYKVTKRGQDVALRCDPISGHVSLYWYRQALGQGPEFLTYFNYEAQQDKSGLPNDRFSAERPEGSISTLTIQRTEQRDSAMYRCASQGDGNQPQHFGDGTRLSIL.

At least ten counts were recorded for this clonotype. Being one base from a much bigger clone, this may be a read error. The chain has TRBV24-1 and TRBJ2-3, with D perhaps matching TRBD1 (6 bases). CDR3 length: 16 amino acids. The V end lost 9 bases, the J end lost 1 base, and 19 bases lay between the germline ends. Germline values: CDR1 KGHDR, CDR2 SFDVKD. The CDR3 loop reads CATGGPTGPGTDTQYF. As DNA, the CDR3 is TGTGCCACCGGTGGTCCGACAGGTCCCGGCACAGATACGCAGTATTTT.

This chain links TRBV19 with TRBJ2-3; TRBD1 aligns across 9 bases. The CDR3 consists of 17 residues. Losses at the gene ends were 5 bases for V and 4 bases for J; bases not matched to a gene: 13. Germline CDR1 and CDR2: LNHDA and SQIVND (reference sequence). CDR3 region: CASSAHSGTGIPDTQYF. The CDR3 DNA reads TGTGCCAGTAGTGCCCATTCCGGGACAGGGATCCCAGATACGCAGTATTTT.

This clonotype appeared a few times. The V and J genes are TRBV18 and TRBJ2-1; 14 bases map to TRBD2. Germline CDR1 is KGHSH and CDR2 is LQKENI. This CDR3 spans 16 amino acids. Trimming cost V 3 bases and J 10 bases; bases outside gene matches: 8. CDR3 in amino acids: CASSPKGLAGVVEQFF. CDR3 DNA: TGTGCCAGCTCACCCAAGGGACTAGCGGGGGTCGTGGAGCAGTTCTTC.